This T cell receptor beta chain was documented in a study of cytomegalovirus exposure and HLA in healthy donors. V shed 5 bases and J shed 7 bases, with 7 bases lying between them. Germline CDR1 reads DFQATT; CDR2 reads SNEGSKA (reference sequence). The CDR3 runs 10 residues. Primers: 60 Vbeta forward and 13 Jbeta reverse. Here immunoSEQ multiplex PCR was the method, and the copy in TCRdb shows in-frame clones only, minus some. Among some 150,000 clones listed, around 87% were seen once. What was sequenced was PBMCs. The clonotype originates from a young woman in good health and CMV-seronegative. V usage is TRBV20-1 and J usage is TRBJ2-3; D gene uncertain. This chain's CDR3 is CSAPLNTQYF. In nucleotides, the CDR3 is TGCAGTGCTCCACTCAATACGCAGTATTTT.